Below, 29 T cell receptor beta chains from the same sample are listed, as sequenced in a study of T cell responses to AZD1222 COVID-19 vaccine. Data came from immunoSEQ multiplex PCR; TCRdb stores just in-frame clones and leaves some out. This sample has 95,000 to 110,000 clones, with around 92% found just once. The input for sequencing was peripheral blood, taken 28 days after the second AZD1222 dose. The origin of the receptors is an adult who received the AZD1222 COVID-19 vaccine.

The sample holds one count of this clone. The chain is built from TRBV6-6 and TRBJ2-5, with D possibly matching TRBD2 (6 bases). The CDR3 covers 13 residues. The V gene's germline CDR1 is MNHNY and CDR2 SVGAGI (reference sequence). V lost 5 bases and J 4 bases, leaving 11 bases between the germline ends. CDR3 sequence reads: CASSPLASETQYF. Here the CDR3 DNA reads TGTGCCAGCAGTCCACTAGCATCAGAGACCCAGTACTTC.

Of note for this clone: This sample also contains other DNA sequences that code for the same CDR3. CDR3 region: CASSIRNSPLHF. DNA of the CDR3: TGTGCCAGTAGTATCAGAAATTCACCCCTCCACTTT. The chain is built from TRBV19 and TRBJ1-6; no clear D. The germline gives CDR1 LNHDA, CDR2 SQIVND (reference sequence). The CDR3 loop spans 12 amino acids. V dropped 3 bases and J dropped 7 bases, with 4 bases sitting between them.

The chain is built from TRBV6-6 and TRBJ2-3, with D uncertain. This CDR3 comprises 13 residues. The germline V and J ends were trimmed by 4 bases and 5 bases, with 10 bases remaining between them. Germline V CDR1 and CDR2: MNHNY, SVGAGI (reference sequence). For the CDR3, the DNA is TGTGCCAGCAGTTCCCTGACAAGAGATACGCAGTATTTT. Translated: CASSSLTRDTQYF.

The genes are TRBV12-3 or TRBV12-4 and TRBJ1-1; no clear D gene. CDR3 length: 13 amino acids. Between the trimmed V and J ends, which lost 4 bases and 0 bases, there was a span of 6 bases. The CDR3: CASSSRLNTEAFF. For the CDR3, the DNA is TGTGCCAGCAGTTCTCGACTGAACACTGAAGCTTTCTTT.

This clone was picked up a small number of times. The chain uses TRBV12-3 or TRBV12-4 and TRBJ1-1, with D unclear. This CDR3 has 13 amino acids. The V end was cut by 2 bases, the J end by 5 bases, with 9 bases between. The CDR3 reads CASSLLERTEAFF. The DNA of the CDR3 is TGTGCCAGCAGTTTATTGGAGAGGACTGAAGCTTTCTTT.

The chain employs TRBV3-1 (or the pseudogene TRBV3-2) and TRBJ2-3; D is possibly TRBD2 (6 bases). Germline assignment: CDR1 LGHDT and CDR2 YNNKEL (reference sequence). The CDR3 extends over 15 amino acids. V was pared by 0 bases and J by 8 bases, with 15 bases between. Written as DNA, the CDR3 is TGTGCCAGCAGCCAAGAGTTGAGGGCGGAGGGTACGCAGTATTTT. Translation: CASSQELRAEGTQYF.

This clone was counted once. V is TRBV25-1 and J is TRBJ2-5; D perhaps matches TRBD2 (5 bases). The CDR3 contains 14 residues. Germline-derived CDR1 and CDR2 are MGHDK and SYGVNS. V shed 5 bases and J shed 1 base, with 11 bases lying between them. CDR3 coding DNA: TGTGCCAGCAGTACAATAGCGTCCCAAGAGACCCAGTACTTC. This codes for CASSTIASQETQYF.

The rearrangement uses TRBV19 and TRBJ1-4, with unresolved D. Per germline, CDR1 LNHDA and CDR2 SQIVND (reference sequence). V shed 2 bases and J shed 8 bases, with 15 bases lying between them. This CDR3 is 15 amino acids long. DNA of the CDR3: TGTGCCAGTAGTATAACGAGGGTTCCTGAGGAAAAACTGTTTTTT. Amino acids: CASSITRVPEEKLFF.

The chain couples TRBV3-1 (or the pseudogene TRBV3-2) to TRBJ2-3; TRBD2 matches at 8 bases. Germline trimming cut 4 bases from V and 0 bases from J; bases unmatched to any gene: 6. The CDR3 consists of 16 residues. Germline assignment: CDR1 LGHDT and CDR2 YNNKEL (reference sequence). Here the CDR3 DNA reads TGTGCCAGCAGCCGACTACTAGCGGACAGCACAGATACGCAGTATTTT. Its protein product is CASSRLLADSTDTQYF.

The chain combines TRBV5-1 with TRBJ2-3, with D hard to call. The CDR3 has 14 residues. V was clipped by 0 bases and J by 0 bases, with 5 bases between them. Per germline, CDR1 SGHRS and CDR2 YFSETQ. CDR3 region: CASSLGGSTDTQYF. CDR3 nucleotide sequence: TGCGCCAGCAGCTTGGGCGGTAGCACAGATACGCAGTATTTT.

The chain recombines TRBV2 with TRBJ1-1; 8 bases match TRBD1. CDR3 length equals 14 residues. V lost 6 bases, J lost 5 bases, and 8 bases stayed unmatched. Germline V lookup: CDR1 SNHLY, CDR2 FYNNEI. This CDR3 reads CASSELRGQTEAFF. The CDR3 bases are TGTGCCAGCAGCGAACTCAGGGGGCAGACTGAAGCTTTCTTT. Combining the CDR3 with reference TRBV2 and TRBJ1-1 gives the whole variable domain EPEVTQTPSHQVTQMGQEVILRCVPISNHLYFYWYRQILGQKVEFLVSFYNNEISEKSEIFDDQFSVERPDGSNFTLKIRSTKLEDSAMYFCASSELRGQTEAFFGQGTRLTVV.

This sequence joins TRBV7-4 and TRBJ1-2, with 7 bases matching TRBD1. V gave up 5 bases and J gave up 6 bases; unmatched junction bases: 18. The CDR3 covers 17 residues. CDR1 is SGHVT and CDR2 is SQSDAQ in the germline V gene. In nucleotides, the CDR3 is TGTGCCAGCAGCCCCGCTCCCAAATACAGGGGTTTCGATGGCTACACCTTC. This sequence encodes CASSPAPKYRGFDGYTF.

This clone was seen a single time. CDR3 loop: CASSGAGEETQYF. CDR3 nucleotides: TGTGCCAGCAGTGGAGCAGGGGAAGAGACCCAGTACTTC. V and J are TRBV6-2 or TRBV6-3 and TRBJ2-5; tentatively, D is TRBD1 (6 bases). This CDR3 is 13 amino acids long. Trimming cost V 5 bases and J 3 bases, with 10 bases left between them. Germline lookup yields CDR1 MNHEY and CDR2 SVGEGT.

The chain joins TRBV5-1 to TRBJ1-1; D perhaps matches TRBD1 (5 bases). V was clipped by 0 bases and J by 3 bases, with 9 bases between them. The CDR3 totals 14 residues. From germline, CDR1 is SGHRS and CDR2 YFSETQ. The CDR3 DNA is TGCGCCAGCAGCTTGGTCCGGGGGGACACTGAAGCTTTCTTT. This translates into CASSLVRGDTEAFF.

The chain links TRBV7-8 to TRBJ1-5, with D maybe TRBD1 (6 bases). The CDR3 length is 19 residues. Germline values: CDR1 SGHVS, CDR2 FQNEAQ. Trimming pared 0 bases from V and 0 bases from J, leaving 18 bases between. The CDR3 protein is CASSLARVGGLSSNQPQHF. The DNA of the CDR3 is TGTGCCAGCAGCTTAGCGAGGGTTGGGGGCTTGTCTAGCAATCAGCCCCAGCATTTT.

This chain links TRBV7-8 with TRBJ1-1; 7 positions agree with TRBD1. The CDR3 sequence is 14 residues long. Germline assignment: CDR1 SGHVS and CDR2 FQNEAQ. J gave up 7 bases and V 5 bases, and 10 bases lay outside the gene matches. The DNA of the CDR3 is TGTGCCAGCAGCCCAATCAACAGGGGCGGTGAAGCTTTCTTT. It translates to CASSPINRGGEAFF.

This clone was observed a few times. The chain combines TRBV5-6 with TRBJ1-2; TRBD1 might be the D (6 bases). Germline V gene data show CDR1 as SGHDT and CDR2 as YYEEEE. Trimming cost V 4 bases and J 0 bases, with 10 bases left between them. This CDR3 spans 14 amino acids. CDR3 loop: CASSTRGPNYGYTF. The CDR3 DNA sequence: TGTGCCAGCAGCACCAGGGGTCCTAACTATGGCTACACCTTC.

This chain links TRBV6-2 or TRBV6-3 with TRBJ2-5; TRBD2 aligns across 12 bases. Trimming took 5 bases from V and 3 from J; bases not matched to a gene: 7. CDR1 and CDR2 (germline): MNHEY, SVGEGT. The CDR3 is 16 amino acids. Written as DNA, the CDR3 is TGTGCCAGCAGTGGCCGACTAGCGGGGGTGGAAGAGACCCAGTACTTC. Its protein product is CASSGRLAGVEETQYF.

The V gene is TRBV5-6, the J gene TRBJ1-4; 9 nucleotides match TRBD1. CDR3 size: 16 residues. Unmatched junction bases numbered 9, after V lost 0 bases and J lost 9 bases. CDR1 SGHDT and CDR2 YYEEEE come from the germline V gene. In DNA, the CDR3 is TGTGCCAGCAGCTTGGTCTCGGGACAGGGTGAGAAAAAACTGTTTTTT. Its protein product is CASSLVSGQGEKKLFF. Drawing the rest from reference TRBV5-6 and TRBJ1-4, the complete variable domain is DAGVTQSPTHLIKTRGQQVTLRCSPKSGHDTVSWYQQALGQGPQFIFQYYEEEERQRGNFPDRFSGHQFPNYSSELNVNALLLGDSALYLCASSLVSGQGEKKLFFGSGTQLSVL.

The gene calls are TRBV9 and TRBJ1-2, with 10 positions matching TRBD1. CDR1 is SGDLS and CDR2 is YYNGEE in the germline V gene. CDR3 size: 15 residues. V lost 3 bases, J lost 3 bases, and 5 bases stayed unmatched. Here the CDR3 reads CASSDRTGGYYGYTF. Written as DNA, the CDR3 is TGTGCCAGCAGCGACCGGACAGGGGGTTACTATGGCTACACCTTC.

This clone occurred once. The chain combines TRBV7-9 with TRBJ1-1; D might be TRBD1 (6 bases). The CDR3 extends over 16 amino acids. Per germline, CDR1 SEHNR and CDR2 FQNEAQ (reference sequence). Trimming took 6 bases from V and 1 from J, leaving 18 bases between them. The CDR3 reads CASRTSRGLANTEAFF. As DNA, the CDR3 is TGTGCCAGCAGGACATCCAGGGGCCTAGCGAACACTGAAGCTTTCTTT.

The gene calls are TRBV4-1 and TRBJ1-2, with no clear D. Trimming removed 0 bases at V and 7 bases at J, with 9 bases between. This CDR3 has 13 amino acids. Germline V gene lookup returns CDR1 MGHRA and CDR2 YSYEKL. The CDR3 nucleotides read TGCGCCAGCAGCCAAGATGGACTAGCTGGCTACACCTTC. This translates into CASSQDGLAGYTF.

V and J are TRBV3-1 (or the pseudogene TRBV3-2) and TRBJ1-6; tentative D call: TRBD1 (6 bases). This CDR3 has 14 amino acids. V gave up 7 bases and J gave up 7 bases, with 14 bases separating them. From germline, CDR1 is LGHDT and CDR2 YNNKEL (reference sequence). The CDR3 spells CASTSRQGNSPLHF. The CDR3 nucleotides are TGTGCCAGCACCTCCAGGCAGGGGAATTCACCCCTCCACTTT.

This clone was seen only once. This sequence joins TRBV3-1 (or the pseudogene TRBV3-2) and TRBJ2-6; D is possibly TRBD1 (6 bases). This CDR3 is built from 20 residues. Germline lookup yields CDR1 LGHDT and CDR2 YNNKEL (reference sequence). V lost 1 base and J 1 base, leaving 20 bases between the germline ends. Here the CDR3 DNA reads TGTGCCAGCAGCCAAGCCGTTATTCGGACAGCAAGGTCTGGGGCCAACGTCCTGACTTTC. Its protein is CASSQAVIRTARSGANVLTF.

The rearrangement joins TRBV10-3 to TRBJ2-3, with 9 positions matching TRBD1. The CDR3 extends over 16 amino acids. V shed 3 bases and J 2 bases; nucleotides not matched to a gene: 6. The germline V gene has CDR1 ENHRY and CDR2 SYGVKD. The CDR3 here is CAISDKTGGLTDTQYF. The CDR3 DNA reads TGTGCCATCAGTGACAAGACAGGGGGTCTCACAGATACGCAGTATTTT.

The chain joins TRBV5-4 to TRBJ2-1; D is perhaps TRBD2 (5 bases). V gave up 4 bases and J gave up 1 base, with 12 bases separating them. This CDR3 spans 15 amino acids. Germline-derived CDR1 and CDR2 are SGHNT and YYREEE (reference sequence). CDR3 sequence reads: CASSRGEASYNEQFF. The DNA of the CDR3 is TGTGCCAGCAGCCGGGGTGAAGCGTCCTACAATGAGCAGTTCTTC.

The chain carries TRBV7-3 and TRBJ2-2, with no clear D. This CDR3 is built from 16 residues. Per germline, CDR1 SGHTA and CDR2 FQGTGA. The ends were cut back, 0 bases at V and 5 bases at J, with 13 bases in the middle. The CDR3 DNA follows: TGTGCCAGCAGCTTAACGAGGACGGGTCTTACCGGGGAGCTGTTTTTT. Residues: CASSLTRTGLTGELFF.

The chain recombines TRBV5-4 with TRBJ2-3, with D possibly being TRBD2 (6 bases). Between the trimmed V and J ends, which lost 4 bases and 2 bases, there was a span of 20 bases. Germline lookup yields CDR1 SGHNT and CDR2 YYREEE (reference sequence). CDR3 length: 17 residues. This chain's CDR3 is CASSAQTGVTFTDTQYF. DNA for the CDR3: TGTGCCAGCAGCGCCCAAACGGGAGTAACCTTCACAGATACGCAGTATTTT.

V gene TRBV2 combines with J gene TRBJ1-2, with 11 bases aligning to TRBD1. The V gene end was trimmed by 5 bases and the J gene end by 8 bases; junction bases not matched to a gene: 7. The CDR3 covers 14 residues. Per germline, CDR1 SNHLY and CDR2 FYNNEI. The CDR3 protein is CASSQRTGGLGYTF. Here the CDR3 DNA reads TGTGCCAGCAGTCAACGGACAGGGGGCTTAGGCTACACCTTC. The entire variable domain, with the rest obtained from reference TRBV2 and TRBJ1-2, is as follows: EPEVTQTPSHQVTQMGQEVILRCVPISNHLYFYWYRQILGQKVEFLVSFYNNEISEKSEIFDDQFSVERPDGSNFTLKIRSTKLEDSAMYFCASSQRTGGLGYTFGSGTRLTVV.